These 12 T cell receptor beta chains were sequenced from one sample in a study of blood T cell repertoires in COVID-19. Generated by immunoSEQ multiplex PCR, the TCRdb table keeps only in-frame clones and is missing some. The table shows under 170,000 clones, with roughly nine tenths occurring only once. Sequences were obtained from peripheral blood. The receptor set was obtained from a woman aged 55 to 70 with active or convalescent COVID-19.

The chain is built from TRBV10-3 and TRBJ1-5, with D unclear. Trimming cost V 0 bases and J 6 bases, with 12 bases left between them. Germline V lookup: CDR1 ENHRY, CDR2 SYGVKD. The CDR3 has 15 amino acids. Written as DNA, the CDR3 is TGTGCCATCAGTGAGTCAGCTCCCTCGGGTCAGCCCCAGCATTTT. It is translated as CAISESAPSGQPQHF.

CDR3 in amino acids: CASRPSGGQGYEQYF. The CDR3 DNA reads TGTGCCAGTAGGCCGTCAGGGGGACAGGGCTACGAGCAGTACTTC. The chain uses TRBV19 and TRBJ2-7; 9 bases align to TRBD1. J lost 3 bases, V lost 6 bases, and 9 bases had no gene match. Looked up from germline, CDR1 is LNHDA and CDR2 is SQIVND (reference sequence). The CDR3 consists of 15 residues.

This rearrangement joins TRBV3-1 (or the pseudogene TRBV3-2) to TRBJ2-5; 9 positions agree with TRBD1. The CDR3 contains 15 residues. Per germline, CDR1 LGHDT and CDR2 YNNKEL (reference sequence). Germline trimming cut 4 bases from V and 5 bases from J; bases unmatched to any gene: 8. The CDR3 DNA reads TGTGCCAGCAGCCTAAGCTTACAGGGGGCTGAGACCCAGTACTTC. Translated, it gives CASSLSLQGAETQYF.

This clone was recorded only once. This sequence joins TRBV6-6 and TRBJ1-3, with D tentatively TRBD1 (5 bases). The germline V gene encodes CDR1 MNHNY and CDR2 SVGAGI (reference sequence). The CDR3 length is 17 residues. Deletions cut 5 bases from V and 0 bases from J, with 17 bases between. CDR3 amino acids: CASSPSAGGLSGNTIYF. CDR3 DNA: TGTGCCAGCAGTCCCTCAGCTGGGGGACTCTCTGGAAACACCATATATTTT.

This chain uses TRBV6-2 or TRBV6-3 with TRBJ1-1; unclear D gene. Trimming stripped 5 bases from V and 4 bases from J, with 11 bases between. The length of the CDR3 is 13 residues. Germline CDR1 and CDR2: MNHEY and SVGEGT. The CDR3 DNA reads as TGTGCCAGCAGTCTAGAGGTGGGCACTGAAGCTTTCTTT. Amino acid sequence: CASSLEVGTEAFF.

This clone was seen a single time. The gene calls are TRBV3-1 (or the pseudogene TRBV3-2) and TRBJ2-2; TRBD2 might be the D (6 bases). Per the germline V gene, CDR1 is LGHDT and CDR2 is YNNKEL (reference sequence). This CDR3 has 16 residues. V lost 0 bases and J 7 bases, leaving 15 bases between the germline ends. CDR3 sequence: CASSQDQRIGGGELFF. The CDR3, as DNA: TGTGCCAGCAGCCAAGATCAGAGGATCGGGGGCGGGGAGCTGTTTTTT.

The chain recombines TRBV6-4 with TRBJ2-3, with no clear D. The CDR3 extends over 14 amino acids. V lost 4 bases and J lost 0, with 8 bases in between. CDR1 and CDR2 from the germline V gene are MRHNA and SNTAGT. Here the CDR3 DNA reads TGTGCCAGCAGTGTTGACACAAGCACAGATACGCAGTATTTT. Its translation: CASSVDTSTDTQYF.

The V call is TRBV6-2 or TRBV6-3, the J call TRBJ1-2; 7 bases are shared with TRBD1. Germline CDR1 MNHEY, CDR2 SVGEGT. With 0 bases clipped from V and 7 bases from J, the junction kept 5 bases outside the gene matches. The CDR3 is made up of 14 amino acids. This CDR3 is CASSYSTGNIGYTF. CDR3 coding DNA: TGTGCCAGCAGTTACTCGACAGGGAACATTGGCTACACCTTC.

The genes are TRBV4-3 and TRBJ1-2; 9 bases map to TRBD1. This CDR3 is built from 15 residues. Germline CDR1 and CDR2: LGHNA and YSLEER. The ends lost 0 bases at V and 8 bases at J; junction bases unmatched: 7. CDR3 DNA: TGCGCCAGCAGCCAAGACAGGACAGGGGTGTCCGGCTACACCTTC. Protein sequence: CASSQDRTGVSGYTF.

DNA of the CDR3: TGTGCCAGCAGCCTCCACAGGCGGACCGGGGAGCTGTTTTTT. Amino acids: CASSLHRRTGELFF. The chain recombines TRBV14 with TRBJ2-2; D might be TRBD1 (5 bases). The CDR3 consists of 14 residues. V lost 4 bases and J lost 5, with 11 bases in between. Germline V gives CDR1 SGHDN, CDR2 FVKESK.

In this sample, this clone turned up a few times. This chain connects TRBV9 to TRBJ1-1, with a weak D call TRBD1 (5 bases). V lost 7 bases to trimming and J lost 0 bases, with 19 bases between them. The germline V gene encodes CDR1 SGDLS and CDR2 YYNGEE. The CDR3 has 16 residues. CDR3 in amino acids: CASGSPRGGLNTEAFF. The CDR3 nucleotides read TGTGCCAGCGGCTCCCCTAGGGGAGGGCTGAACACTGAAGCTTTCTTT.

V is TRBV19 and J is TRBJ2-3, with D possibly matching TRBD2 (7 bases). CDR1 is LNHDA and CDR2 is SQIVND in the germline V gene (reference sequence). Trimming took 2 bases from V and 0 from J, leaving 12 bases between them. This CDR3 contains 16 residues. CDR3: CASSIRGGTSTDTQYF. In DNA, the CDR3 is TGTGCCAGTAGTATAAGGGGGGGGACCAGCACAGATACGCAGTATTTT.